The present TCR beta chain was sequenced within a study of identical twins. Study-wide findings and caveats: Clonotypes of the beta chain that were abundant in cord blood carried fewer insertions (memory repertoires showed none).

A universal primer site was created by template switching, with the cDNA bearing unique molecular identifiers. TCRdb independently ran MiXCR on the 5' RACE reads; one entry per CDR3 protein. The data hold some 96,000 distinct CDR3 sequences, with about 6.1% observed a single time. The V end lost 2 bases, the J end lost 3 bases, and 3 bases lay between the germline ends. The CDR3 runs to 12 residues. The V gene's germline CDR1 is LGHDT and CDR2 YNNKEL (reference sequence). This clonotype was recorded at least ten times. The antigen is unknown. The chain combines TRBV3-1 with TRBJ2-3; D gene uncertain. The sequencing sample was made of memory T cells sorted from blood. This TCR was recovered from a woman aged 45-65 years in good health. CDR3: CASSQWTDTQYF. The CDR3 DNA reads as TGTGCCAGCAGCCAATGGACAGATACGCAGTATTTT.